One sample yielded the 29 T cell receptor beta chains listed below, sequenced in a study of shared clonotypes between healthy human individuals. Naive CD8 cells were CD45RO-negative, positively selected for CCR7, excluding terminally differentiated effector memory CD45RA+ cells. Here immunoSEQ multiplex PCR was the method, and the copy in TCRdb shows in-frame clones only, minus some. The profile shows millions of clones, approximately 94% of them singletons. The sequenced sample was naive CD8+ T cells sorted from blood. Source of these receptors: a man between 18 and 29 years old in good health.

J is TRBJ2-7 and V is TRBV19; 8 nucleotides line up with TRBD1. With 6 bases clipped from V and 2 bases from J, the junction kept 3 bases outside the gene matches. The CDR3 sequence is 13 residues long. Germline-derived CDR1 and CDR2 are LNHDA and SQIVND (reference sequence). CDR3 nucleotides: TGTGCCAGTAGAGGGACAGGCCCCTACGAGCAGTACTTC. It specifies CASRGTGPYEQYF.

This chain uses TRBV16 with TRBJ2-1, with D perhaps matching TRBD1 or TRBD2 (5 bases each). This CDR3 contains 14 residues. Germline V gene lookup returns CDR1 KGHSY and CDR2 FQNENV. The V gene lost 2 bases and the J gene lost 10 bases, with 15 bases spanning the gap. The DNA of the CDR3 is TGTGCCAGCAGCCAAGTTGCCAGGGAGTACGAGCAGTTCTTC. Its translation is CASSQVAREYEQFF.

The chain combines TRBV7-6 with TRBJ2-5, with D maybe TRBD2 (5 bases). Germline assignment: CDR1 SGHVS and CDR2 FNYEAQ. The CDR3 totals 16 residues. V lost 0 bases to trimming and J lost 4 bases, with 15 bases between them. Here the CDR3 DNA reads TGTGCCAGCAGCTTAGCACCCGGGGTAGCGACAGAGACCCAGTACTTC. Its protein product is CASSLAPGVATETQYF.

The chain combines TRBV20-1 with TRBJ1-1, with D tentatively TRBD1 (6 bases). V was shortened by 4 bases and J by 5 bases, with 8 bases between the two germline ends. Germline CDR1 reads DFQATT; CDR2 reads SNEGSKA (reference sequence). This CDR3 contains 11 residues. The CDR3 region has the DNA TGCAGTGCTAACAGGGAAACTGAAGCTTTCTTT. This sequence encodes CSANRETEAFF.

The rearrangement joins TRBV7-9 to TRBJ2-7, with 13 bases fitting TRBD2. CDR3 length equals 17 residues. The trim removed 4 bases at V and 2 bases at J, leaving 8 bases unmatched. Germline V gene data show CDR1 as SEHNR and CDR2 as FQNEAQ (reference sequence). The CDR3 DNA is TGTGCCAGCAGCTCGGGACTAGCGGGACCAATTACCTACGAGCAGTACTTC. Its translation is CASSSGLAGPITYEQYF. Full variable domain (remainder filled in from reference TRBV7-9 and TRBJ2-7): DTGVSQNPRHKITKRGQNVTFRCDPISEHNRLYWYRQTLGQGPEFLTYFQNEAQLEKSRLLSDRFSAERPKGSFSTLEIQRTEQGDSAMYLCASSSGLAGPITYEQYFGPGTRLTVT.

Comment on this clone: Other nucleotide sequences in the sample specify the same CDR3. The chain recombines TRBV5-6 with TRBJ2-7; D is undetermined. The CDR3 loop spans 12 amino acids. The germline CDR1 and CDR2 sequences are SGHDT and YYEEEE. V lost 2 bases and J lost 1, with 4 bases in between. As DNA, the CDR3 is TGTGCCAGCAGCTTTGCATCCTACGAGCAGTACTTC. Residues: CASSFASYEQYF. Variable domain in full (rest from reference TRBV5-6 and TRBJ2-7): DAGVTQSPTHLIKTRGQQVTLRCSPKSGHDTVSWYQQALGQGPQFIFQYYEEEERQRGNFPDRFSGHQFPNYSSELNVNALLLGDSALYLCASSFASYEQYFGPGTRLTVT.

J is TRBJ2-3 and V is TRBV19; D might be TRBD1 (6 bases). Germline lookup yields CDR1 LNHDA and CDR2 SQIVND (reference sequence). Trimming stripped 4 bases from V and 6 bases from J, with 8 bases between. The CDR3 totals 12 residues. The CDR3 DNA is TGTGCCAGTAGTAACAGGGTCGATACGCAGTATTTT. The encoded protein is CASSNRVDTQYF.

J is TRBJ2-7 and V is TRBV7-9; TRBD1 or TRBD2 may be the D gene (5 bases each). The germline V and J ends were trimmed by 3 bases and 1 base, with 10 bases remaining between them. CDR1 and CDR2 (germline): SEHNR, FQNEAQ (reference sequence). The CDR3 is 14 amino acids. For the CDR3, the DNA is TGTGCCAGCAGCTTCCGGGACGGGTCCTACGAGCAGTACTTC. This encodes CASSFRDGSYEQYF.

This clone was found once. V usage is TRBV9 and J usage is TRBJ1-5; 12 bases are shared with TRBD1. From germline, CDR1 is SGDLS and CDR2 YYNGEE. The CDR3 runs to 14 residues. V lost 4 bases to trimming and J lost 9 bases; unmatched junction nucleotides: 5. Here the CDR3 reads CASSPGTGGSPQHF. The CDR3 DNA is TGTGCCAGCAGCCCCGGGACAGGGGGCTCGCCCCAGCATTTT.

V is TRBV15 and J is TRBJ1-1; TRBD1 is a possible D gene (5 bases). Germline loops: CDR1 LNHNV, CDR2 YYDKDF (reference sequence). V was shortened by 3 bases and J by 4 bases, with 15 bases between the two germline ends. This CDR3 spans 15 amino acids. For the CDR3, the DNA is TGTGCCACCAGCAGGGGTGAGGGGATAGGCACTGAAGCTTTCTTT. As protein: CATSRGEGIGTEAFF. The whole variable domain, remainder taken from reference TRBV15 and TRBJ1-1, is DAMVIQNPRYQVTQFGKPVTLSCSQTLNHNVMYWYQQKSSQAPKLLFHYYDKDFNNEADTPDNFQSRRPNTSFCFLDIRSPGLGDTAMYLCATSRGEGIGTEAFFGQGTRLTVV.

Remarks on this clone: Distinct nucleotide sequences in the sample also encode this CDR3. The chain uses TRBV9 and TRBJ1-1; 7 nucleotides line up with TRBD1. Unmatched junction bases numbered 5, after V lost 4 bases and J lost 5 bases. CDR3 length: 13 amino acids. The germline V gene encodes CDR1 SGDLS and CDR2 YYNGEE. CDR3 sequence: CASSPGGGTEAFF. The CDR3 DNA sequence: TGTGCCAGCAGCCCAGGGGGAGGTACTGAAGCTTTCTTT.

The genes are TRBV7-9 and TRBJ1-1; TRBD1 aligns across 10 bases. The length of the CDR3 is 15 residues. In germline, CDR1 is SEHNR, CDR2 FQNEAQ (reference sequence). V gave up 3 bases and J gave up 5 bases; unmatched junction bases: 6. The CDR3 is CASSFSGTGVTEAFF. The CDR3 nucleotides read TGTGCCAGCAGCTTTAGCGGGACAGGGGTAACTGAAGCTTTCTTT. The full variable domain, in which reference TRBV7-9 and TRBJ1-1 provide the parts outside the CDR3, is DTGVSQNPRHKITKRGQNVTFRCDPISEHNRLYWYRQTLGQGPEFLTYFQNEAQLEKSRLLSDRFSAERPKGSFSTLEIQRTEQGDSAMYLCASSFSGTGVTEAFFGQGTRLTVV.

The V call is TRBV27, the J call TRBJ2-7; no clear D gene. V dropped 7 bases and J dropped 0 bases, with 10 bases sitting between them. Germline CDR1 MNHEY, CDR2 SMNVEV (reference sequence). The CDR3 is 13 amino acids. Here the CDR3 DNA reads TGTGCCAGCAACCCAGGCGGCTCCTACGAGCAGTACTTC. This translates into CASNPGGSYEQYF.

The chain couples TRBV7-9 to TRBJ2-7, with 7 nucleotides matching TRBD1. Trimming took 5 bases from V and 2 from J; bases not matched to a gene: 9. From germline, CDR1 is SEHNR and CDR2 FQNEAQ (reference sequence). The CDR3 length is 15 residues. The CDR3 region is CASSRTSGQPYEQYF. DNA of the CDR3: TGTGCCAGCAGCCGAACCTCGGGACAGCCCTACGAGCAGTACTTC.

The V call is TRBV9, the J call TRBJ1-2; 9 nucleotides match TRBD1. V trimming: 4 bases; J trimming: 4 bases; junction bases outside the gene matches: 8. This CDR3 has 15 residues. Germline-derived CDR1 and CDR2 are SGDLS and YYNGEE. The CDR3 is CASSTPGTGLYGYTF. The CDR3, as DNA: TGTGCCAGCAGCACCCCCGGGACAGGGCTCTATGGCTACACCTTC.

The rearrangement links TRBV5-1 to TRBJ1-6; D is unresolved. The germline V and J ends were trimmed by 1 base and 5 bases, with 7 bases remaining between them. CDR3 length: 14 amino acids. Germline V lookup: CDR1 SGHRS, CDR2 YFSETQ. The chain's CDR3 is CASSLWADNSPLHF. The DNA of the CDR3 is TGCGCCAGCAGCTTGTGGGCGGATAATTCACCCCTCCACTTT.

This rearrangement joins TRBV5-4 to TRBJ2-2; D might be TRBD1 (6 bases). The germline V gene has CDR1 SGHNT and CDR2 YYREEE (reference sequence). The CDR3 runs to 15 residues. V was clipped by 0 bases and J by 2 bases, with 8 bases between them. Here the CDR3 DNA reads TGTGCCAGCAGCTTGGGGGACATAAACACCGGGGAGCTGTTTTTT. Its protein is CASSLGDINTGELFF.

V gene TRBV7-9 combines with J gene TRBJ1-4, with D hard to call. Germline values: CDR1 SEHNR, CDR2 FQNEAQ (reference sequence). Between the trimmed V and J ends, which lost 5 bases and 2 bases, there was a span of 9 bases. The CDR3 extends over 14 amino acids. This chain's CDR3 is CASSLRTTNEKLFF. DNA for the CDR3: TGTGCCAGCAGCCTAAGGACGACTAATGAAAAACTGTTTTTT.

The chain is built from TRBV5-6 and TRBJ2-1; no clear D. This CDR3 is 14 amino acids long. Germline CDR1 reads SGHDT; CDR2 reads YYEEEE. The germline V and J ends were trimmed by 0 bases and 8 bases, with 12 bases remaining between them. The CDR3 reads CASSLANIRDEQFF. As DNA, the CDR3 is TGTGCCAGCAGCTTGGCCAATATTCGAGATGAGCAGTTCTTC.

This rearrangement joins TRBV6-1 to TRBJ2-1, with D possibly TRBD1 on 5 matching bases. CDR3 size: 15 residues. V dropped 5 bases and J dropped 0 bases, with 11 bases sitting between them. Germline values: CDR1 MNHNS, CDR2 SASEGT. In DNA, the CDR3 is TGTGCCAGCAGTCTGGACAAGAGCTCCTACAATGAGCAGTTCTTC. Translated, it gives CASSLDKSSYNEQFF.

About this clone itself: Different DNA sequences within this sample yield the same CDR3. The V gene is TRBV4-3, the J gene TRBJ2-7; no clear D gene. The germline V gene encodes CDR1 LGHNA and CDR2 YSLEER. The CDR3 covers 12 residues. Trimming left V 0 bases short and J 7 bases short, with 7 bases between. In DNA, the CDR3 is TGCGCCAGCAGCCAAGATCTGGGGGAGCAGTACTTC. Its translation: CASSQDLGEQYF.

As concerns this clone: Other DNA sequences in the sample encode the same CDR3. CDR3: CASSFGRGGEQYF. In DNA form, the CDR3 reads TGTGCCAGCAGCTTCGGCAGGGGAGGCGAGCAGTACTTC. The chain joins TRBV11-2 to TRBJ2-7; D assignment may be TRBD1 or TRBD2 (6 bases each). V dropped 3 bases and J dropped 6 bases, with 12 bases sitting between them. CDR3 length equals 13 residues. In germline, CDR1 is SGHAT, CDR2 FQNNGV.

Comments on this clone: Other DNA sequences in this sample translate to the same CDR3. CDR3 sequence reads: CASSPRYYEQYF. The CDR3 DNA is TGTGCCAGCAGTCCCAGATACTACGAGCAGTACTTC. The V call is TRBV28, the J call TRBJ2-7; D is undetermined. The V end was cut by 5 bases, the J end by 3 bases, with 8 bases between. This CDR3 has 12 amino acids. The V gene's germline CDR1 is MDHEN and CDR2 SYDVKM.

This rearrangement joins TRBV9 to TRBJ1-1; 7 bases are a match to TRBD1. The ends lost 3 bases at V and 0 bases at J; junction bases unmatched: 2. The length of the CDR3 is 14 residues. Germline V CDR1 and CDR2: SGDLS, YYNGEE. CDR3 loop: CASSAGGVNTEAFF. The CDR3 bases are TGTGCCAGCAGCGCAGGGGGGGTGAACACTGAAGCTTTCTTT.

The V gene is TRBV5-6, the J gene TRBJ2-7; D not certain. This CDR3 is 13 amino acids long. Germline V lookup: CDR1 SGHDT, CDR2 YYEEEE. The ends were cut back, 5 bases at V and 7 bases at J, with 16 bases in the middle. The CDR3 sequence is CASRVGSYDEQYF. DNA of the CDR3: TGTGCCAGCAGAGTAGGGTCTTATGATGAGCAGTACTTC.

A note on this clone: The same CDR3 is also encoded by other DNA sequences in this sample. The V and J genes are TRBV27 and TRBJ2-1; D is uncertain. The CDR3 loop spans 12 amino acids. Germline values: CDR1 MNHEY, CDR2 SMNVEV (reference sequence). V was shortened by 2 bases and J by 7 bases, with 6 bases between the two germline ends. CDR3 loop: CASSLDRNEQFF. For the CDR3, the DNA is TGTGCCAGCAGTTTAGACCGGAATGAGCAGTTCTTC.

V gene TRBV1 combines with J gene TRBJ2-2; the table assigns TRBD2, which was not confirmed against the DNA. TRBV1 counts as a pseudogene. The CDR3 consists of 19 residues. CDR3 sequence: CTSSQVKVGGALDTGELFF. DNA of the CDR3: TGCACCAGCAGCCAAGTTAAGGTAGGGGGGGCGCTGGACACCGGGGAGCTGTTTTTT.

Regarding this clone: The sample carries other DNA sequences with the same CDR3. The CDR3 loop is CASSPLAGGYNEQFF. The CDR3 region has the DNA TGTGCCAGCAGTCCCCTAGCGGGAGGGTACAATGAGCAGTTCTTC. The rearrangement joins TRBV6-5 to TRBJ2-1; 12 nucleotides line up with TRBD2. The V segment lost 5 bases and the J segment 4 bases; nucleotides outside the gene matches: 3. The V gene's germline CDR1 is MNHEY and CDR2 SVGAGI. This CDR3 contains 15 residues.

The chain is built from TRBV27 and TRBJ2-7, with 8 bases fitting TRBD2. This CDR3 has 15 amino acids. J lost 0 bases, V lost 2 bases, and 3 bases had no gene match. Germline-derived CDR1 and CDR2 are MNHEY and SMNVEV (reference sequence). CDR3 in amino acids: CASSLERGPSYEQYF. In DNA, the CDR3 is TGTGCCAGCAGTTTAGAGCGGGGGCCCTCCTACGAGCAGTACTTC.